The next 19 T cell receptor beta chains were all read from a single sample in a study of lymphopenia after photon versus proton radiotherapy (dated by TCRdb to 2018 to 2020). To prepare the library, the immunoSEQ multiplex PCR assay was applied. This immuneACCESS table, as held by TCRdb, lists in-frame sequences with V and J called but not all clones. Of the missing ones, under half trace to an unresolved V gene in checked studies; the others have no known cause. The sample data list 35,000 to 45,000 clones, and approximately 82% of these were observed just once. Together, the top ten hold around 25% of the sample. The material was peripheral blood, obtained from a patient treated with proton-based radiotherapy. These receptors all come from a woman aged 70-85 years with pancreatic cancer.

The CDR3 loop is CAVQGFSYGYTF. As DNA, the CDR3 is TGTGCTGTCCAGGGGTTTAGCTATGGCTACACCTTC. The J gene is TRBJ1-2, the V gene TRBV6-5; weak D call: TRBD1 (6 bases). Germline V lookup: CDR1 MNHEY, CDR2 SVGAGI. The CDR3 has 12 amino acids.

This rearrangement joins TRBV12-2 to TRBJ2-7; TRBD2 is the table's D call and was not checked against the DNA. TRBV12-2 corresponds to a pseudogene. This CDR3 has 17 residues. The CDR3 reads CASRLRFRLAESYEQYF. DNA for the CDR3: TGTGCAAGTCGCTTGCGTTTTAGACTAGCGGAGTCCTACGAGCAGTACTTC.

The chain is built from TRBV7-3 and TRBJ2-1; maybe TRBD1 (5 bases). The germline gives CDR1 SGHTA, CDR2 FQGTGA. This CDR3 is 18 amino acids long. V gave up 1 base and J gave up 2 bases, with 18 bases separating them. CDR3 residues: CASSLRSVGAPTYNEQFF. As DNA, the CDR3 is TGTGCCAGCAGCTTAAGATCTGTAGGGGCGCCCACCTACAATGAGCAGTTCTTC.

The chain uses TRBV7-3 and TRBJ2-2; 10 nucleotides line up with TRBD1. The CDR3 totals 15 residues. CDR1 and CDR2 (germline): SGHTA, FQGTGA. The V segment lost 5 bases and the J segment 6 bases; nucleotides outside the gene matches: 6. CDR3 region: CASSRQGAPPGELFF. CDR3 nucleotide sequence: TGTGCCAGCAGCAGACAGGGGGCGCCCCCCGGGGAGCTGTTTTTT.

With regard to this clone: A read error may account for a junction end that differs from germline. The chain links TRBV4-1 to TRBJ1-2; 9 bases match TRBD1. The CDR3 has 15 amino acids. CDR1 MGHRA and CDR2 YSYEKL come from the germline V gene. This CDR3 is CASSKEGTGSYGYTF. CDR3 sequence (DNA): TGCGCCAGCAGCAAAGAGGGGACAGGGTCCTATGGCTACACCTTC.

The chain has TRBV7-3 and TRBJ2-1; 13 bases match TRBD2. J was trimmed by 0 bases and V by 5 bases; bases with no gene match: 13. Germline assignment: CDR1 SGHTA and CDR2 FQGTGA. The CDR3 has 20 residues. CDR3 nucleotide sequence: TGTGCCAGCAGCCCCAAATTGACTAGCGGGAGGAGTCCCTCCTACAATGAGCAGTTCTTC. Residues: CASSPKLTSGRSPSYNEQFF.

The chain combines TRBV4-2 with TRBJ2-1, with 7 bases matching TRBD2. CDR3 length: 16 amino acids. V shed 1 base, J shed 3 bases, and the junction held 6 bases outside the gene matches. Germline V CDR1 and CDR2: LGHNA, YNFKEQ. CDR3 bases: TGTGCCAGCAGCCAAGCTTTTCTAGCGGACTACAATGAGCAGTTCTTC. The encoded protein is CASSQAFLADYNEQFF.

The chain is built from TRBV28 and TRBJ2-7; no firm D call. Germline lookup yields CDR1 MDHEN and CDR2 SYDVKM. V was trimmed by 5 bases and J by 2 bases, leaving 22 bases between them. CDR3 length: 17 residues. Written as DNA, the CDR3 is TGTGCCAGCAGTAAAGTTGCGGCAGCAAGCTTTCCCTACGAGCAGTACTTC. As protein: CASSKVAAASFPYEQYF.

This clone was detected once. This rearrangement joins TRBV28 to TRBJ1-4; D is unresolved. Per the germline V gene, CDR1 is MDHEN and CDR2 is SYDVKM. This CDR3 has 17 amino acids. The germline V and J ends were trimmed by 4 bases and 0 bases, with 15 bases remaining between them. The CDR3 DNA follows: TGTGCCAGCAGTTCCCTGATGGGTTTAGCAACTAATGAAAAACTGTTTTTT. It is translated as CASSSLMGLATNEKLFF.

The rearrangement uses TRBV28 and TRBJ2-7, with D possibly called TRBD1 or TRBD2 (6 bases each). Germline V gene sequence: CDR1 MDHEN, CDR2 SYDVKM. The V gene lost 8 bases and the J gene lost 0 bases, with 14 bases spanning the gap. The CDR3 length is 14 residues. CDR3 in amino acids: CASRGGTSSYEQYF. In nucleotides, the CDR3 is TGTGCCAGCCGGGGCGGGACATCCTCCTACGAGCAGTACTTC.

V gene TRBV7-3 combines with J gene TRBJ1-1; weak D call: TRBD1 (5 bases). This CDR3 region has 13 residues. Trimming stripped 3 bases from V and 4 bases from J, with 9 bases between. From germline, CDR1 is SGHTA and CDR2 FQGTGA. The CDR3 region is CASSFRGGTEAFF. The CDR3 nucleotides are TGTGCCAGCAGCTTTAGGGGCGGCACTGAAGCTTTCTTT.

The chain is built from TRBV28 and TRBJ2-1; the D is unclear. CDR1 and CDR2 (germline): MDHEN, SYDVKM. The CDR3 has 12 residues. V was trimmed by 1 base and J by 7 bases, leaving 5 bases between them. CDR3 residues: CASSLLGNEQFF. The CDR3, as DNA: TGTGCCAGCAGTTTATTGGGAAATGAGCAGTTCTTC.

The CDR3: CASSLRRGGFRADTQYF. In nucleotides, the CDR3 is TGTGCCAGCAGCCTACGGCGGGGGGGATTTAGGGCAGATACGCAGTATTTT. The V call is TRBV7-8, the J call TRBJ2-3, with 9 bases matching TRBD2. J was trimmed by 4 bases and V by 5 bases; bases with no gene match: 13. This CDR3 has 17 residues. CDR1 and CDR2 from the germline V gene are SGHVS and FQNEAQ.

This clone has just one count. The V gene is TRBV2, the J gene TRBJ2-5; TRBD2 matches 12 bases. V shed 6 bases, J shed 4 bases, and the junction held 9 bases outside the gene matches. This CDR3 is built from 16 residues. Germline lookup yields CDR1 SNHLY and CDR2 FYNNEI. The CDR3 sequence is CASRAPGLAGRETQYF. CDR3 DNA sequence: TGTGCCAGCAGAGCCCCCGGACTAGCGGGAAGAGAGACCCAGTACTTC.

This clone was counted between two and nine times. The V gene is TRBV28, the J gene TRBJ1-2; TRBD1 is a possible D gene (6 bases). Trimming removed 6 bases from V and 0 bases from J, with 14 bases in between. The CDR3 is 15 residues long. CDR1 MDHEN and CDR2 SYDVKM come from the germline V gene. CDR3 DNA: TGTGCCAGCAGCCAGGGGCAAAGCTCTAACTATGGCTACACCTTC. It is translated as CASSQGQSSNYGYTF.

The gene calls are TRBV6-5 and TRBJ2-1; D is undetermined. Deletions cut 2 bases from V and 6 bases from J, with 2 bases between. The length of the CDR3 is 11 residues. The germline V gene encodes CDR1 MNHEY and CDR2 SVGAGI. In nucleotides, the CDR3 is TGTGCCAGCAGTTACGCCAATGAGCAGTTCTTC. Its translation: CASSYANEQFF.

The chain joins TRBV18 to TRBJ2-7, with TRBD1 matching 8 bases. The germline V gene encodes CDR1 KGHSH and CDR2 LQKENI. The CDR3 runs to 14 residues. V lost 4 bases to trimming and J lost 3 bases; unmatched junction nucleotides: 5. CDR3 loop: CASSLGTGLYEQYF. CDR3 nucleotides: TGTGCCAGCTCACTCGGGACAGGACTCTACGAGCAGTACTTC.

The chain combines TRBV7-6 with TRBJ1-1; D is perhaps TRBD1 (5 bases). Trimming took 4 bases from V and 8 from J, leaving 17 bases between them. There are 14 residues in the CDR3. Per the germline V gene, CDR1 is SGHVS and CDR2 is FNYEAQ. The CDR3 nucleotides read TGTGCCAGCAGCTCAAAACTGACTCCAGGGGAAGCTTTCTTT. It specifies CASSSKLTPGEAFF.

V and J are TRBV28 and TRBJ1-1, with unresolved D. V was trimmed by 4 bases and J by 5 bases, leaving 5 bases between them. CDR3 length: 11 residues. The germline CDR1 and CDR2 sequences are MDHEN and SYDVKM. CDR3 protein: CASSSWTEAFF. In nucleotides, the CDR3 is TGTGCCAGCAGTTCATGGACTGAAGCTTTCTTT.